This TCR beta chain was sequenced during a study of T cell repertoires in cytomegalovirus infection. TCRdb processed the reads anew with MiXCR; each CDR3 protein has one entry. The sample includes a few hundred thousand distinct CDR3 sequences, about a sixth of them seen just once. The sample holds many counts of this clonotype. Germline V gene lookup returns CDR1 SGHTA and CDR2 FQGNSA. The CDR3 contains 14 residues. Trimming cost V 5 bases and J 0 bases; bases outside gene matches: 2. Sequenced material: CD8+ T cells from PBMCs. This TCR derives from a human donor in good health (CMV status not recorded). Some clones in this sample may be carry-over from other donors' samples. The V call is TRBV7-2, the J call TRBJ2-7, with 9 bases that match TRBD1. The CDR3 is CASSQTGGSYEQYF. Written as DNA, the CDR3 is TGTGCCAGCAGCCAGACAGGGGGCTCCTACGAGCAGTACTTC.